The present TCR beta chain was sequenced within a study of shared clonotypes between healthy human individuals. This CDR3 contains 18 residues. Trimming cost V 3 bases and J 4 bases; bases outside gene matches: 7. CDR1 and CDR2 from the germline V gene are SEHNR and FQNEAQ (reference sequence). Researchers divided each subset's genomic DNA evenly across several immunoSEQ plates. Per the authors' pipeline: ImmunoSEQ output held junction-only sequences without quality scores, so filtering differed. The assay was immunoSEQ multiplex PCR, and TCRdb's table has in-frame clones only and misses some. V, J and clone size derive from that table, while D and trimming were established from the DNA sequence. The sample lists some 1 million clones, about 80% occurring once. Points from the study as a whole: Generally, naive subsets came out with larger estimated richness than memory subsets. Read depth was anticipated to influence clonotype sharing among donors.

Remarks on this clone: Its antigen is as yet unknown.

This receptor was taken from a man aged 18-30 years in good health. The chain has TRBV7-9 and TRBJ2-3; TRBD2 matches 16 bases. Source material: memory CD4+ T cells sorted from blood. The subset is: CD45RA-negative fraction. The chain's CDR3 is CASSFGTSGRARADTQYF. The DNA of the CDR3 is TGTGCCAGCAGCTTCGGGACTAGCGGGAGGGCCAGGGCAGATACGCAGTATTTT.